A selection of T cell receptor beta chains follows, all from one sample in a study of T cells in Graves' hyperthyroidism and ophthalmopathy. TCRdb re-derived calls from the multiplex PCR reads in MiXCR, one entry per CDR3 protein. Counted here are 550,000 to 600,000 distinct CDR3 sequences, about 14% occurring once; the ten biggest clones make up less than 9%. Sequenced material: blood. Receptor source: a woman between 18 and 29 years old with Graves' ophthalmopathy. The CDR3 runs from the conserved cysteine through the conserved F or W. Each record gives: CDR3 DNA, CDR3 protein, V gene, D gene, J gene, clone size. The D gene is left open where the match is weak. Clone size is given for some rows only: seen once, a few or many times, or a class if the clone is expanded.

cdr3_nt: TGTGCCAGCAGCTTAGCTGGGGACAGGGGCAACATTCAGTACTTC; cdr3_aa: CASSLAGDRGNIQYF; v_call: TRBV7-9; d_call: TRBD1; j_call: TRBJ2-4; clone_size: many
cdr3_nt: TGCGCCAGCAGCCAGAACGTCGCGGGAGGGGTACGAGAGACCCAGTACTTC; cdr3_aa: CASSQNVAGGVRETQYF; v_call: TRBV4-1; d_call: TRBD2; j_call: TRBJ2-5; clone_size: -
cdr3_nt: TGTGCCAGCAGCTTAGGGGCGGGAGGGCCTATCGATGAGCAGTTCTTC; cdr3_aa: CASSLGAGGPIDEQFF; v_call: TRBV7-9; d_call: TRBD2; j_call: TRBJ2-1; clone_size: many
cdr3_nt: TGTGCCAGCAGCTCAGCAGTGGACAGGGTAGGGTATGGCTACACCTTC; cdr3_aa: CASSSAVDRVGYGYTF; v_call: TRBV7-9; d_call: TRBD1; j_call: TRBJ1-2; clone_size: -
cdr3_nt: TGTGCCAGTTGCCCAGGGGGGGAAGGCAATGAGCAGTTCTTC; cdr3_aa: CASCPGGEGNEQFF; v_call: TRBV19; d_call: -; j_call: TRBJ2-1; clone_size: few
cdr3_nt: TGTGCCAGCAGCTCCCTCACTAGCGGGAGAGGGAATGAGCAGTTCTTC; cdr3_aa: CASSSLTSGRGNEQFF; v_call: TRBV11-3; d_call: TRBD2; j_call: TRBJ2-1; clone_size: many
cdr3_nt: TGTGCCAGCAGCCCCACGGACAGGGGAGGCTATGGCTACACCTTC; cdr3_aa: CASSPTDRGGYGYTF; v_call: TRBV3-1; d_call: TRBD1; j_call: TRBJ1-2; clone_size: many
cdr3_nt: TGTGCCTGGAACGATGACCTAGACAGGGGCGGCTACACCTTC; cdr3_aa: CAWNDDLDRGGYTF; v_call: TRBV30; d_call: TRBD1; j_call: TRBJ1-2; clone_size: many
cdr3_nt: TGCAGTGCTAGCCCGAACAGGGTGCACAACTATGGCTACACCTTC; cdr3_aa: CSASPNRVHNYGYTF; v_call: TRBV20-1; d_call: -; j_call: TRBJ1-2; clone_size: many
cdr3_nt: TGTGCCAGCAGTTTAAAAGGTGATTGGCTAGCGGGAACGAGCTCCTACGAGCAGTACTTC; cdr3_aa: CASSLKGDWLAGTSSYEQYF; v_call: TRBV28; d_call: TRBD2; j_call: TRBJ2-7; clone_size: many
cdr3_nt: TGTGCCACCAGCAGACTACCCTTACCGGGACAGGGGGACCTTCAGCCCCAGCATTTT; cdr3_aa: CATSRLPLPGQGDLQPQHF; v_call: TRBV15; d_call: TRBD1; j_call: TRBJ1-5; clone_size: -
cdr3_nt: TGTGCCAGCAGTGACAGGGTGGGGGGCTTTGTAGCCAAAAACATTCAGTACTTC; cdr3_aa: CASSDRVGGFVAKNIQYF; v_call: TRBV28; d_call: -; j_call: TRBJ2-4; clone_size: many
cdr3_nt: TGCGCCAGCAGCCTTGGTTCATCGAACACTGAAGCTTTCTTT; cdr3_aa: CASSLGSSNTEAFF; v_call: TRBV4-3; d_call: -; j_call: TRBJ1-1; clone_size: many
cdr3_nt: TGTGCCAGCAGTTACATCAGAGCGGGAGGGCCCCACGAGCAGTACTTC; cdr3_aa: CASSYIRAGGPHEQYF; v_call: TRBV6-6; d_call: TRBD2; j_call: TRBJ2-7; clone_size: many
cdr3_nt: TGTGCCAGCAGCCATGCCCTAGCGGGAGAATACAATGAGCAGTTCTTC; cdr3_aa: CASSHALAGEYNEQFF; v_call: TRBV11-2; d_call: TRBD2; j_call: TRBJ2-1; clone_size: -
cdr3_nt: TGCAGTGCTAGAGATCCGGCGGGATCAGATACGCAGTATTTT; cdr3_aa: CSARDPAGSDTQYF; v_call: TRBV20-1; d_call: -; j_call: TRBJ2-3; clone_size: many
cdr3_nt: TGTGCCAGCAGCGTAGAAGGGGGGGCCGGGTACGAGCAGTACTTC; cdr3_aa: CASSVEGGAGYEQYF; v_call: TRBV9; d_call: -; j_call: TRBJ2-7; clone_size: -
cdr3_nt: TGTGCCAGCAGGCCCGGGACAGGGGTCGACTATGGCTACACCTTC; cdr3_aa: CASRPGTGVDYGYTF; v_call: TRBV6-1; d_call: TRBD1; j_call: TRBJ1-2; clone_size: many
cdr3_nt: TGTGCCACTGGACAGGGATTGAGCTCCTACAATGAGCAGTTCTTC; cdr3_aa: CATGQGLSSYNEQFF; v_call: TRBV24-1; d_call: TRBD1; j_call: TRBJ2-1; clone_size: -
cdr3_nt: TGTGCCAGCAGCGGGGGACTAGCAGACAATGAGCAGTTCTTC; cdr3_aa: CASSGGLADNEQFF; v_call: TRBV7-2; d_call: TRBD2; j_call: TRBJ2-1; clone_size: many
cdr3_nt: TGCAGTGCTAGTAATAGGCAGGGCCGGTACCAAGAGACCCAGTACTTC; cdr3_aa: CSASNRQGRYQETQYF; v_call: TRBV20-1; d_call: -; j_call: TRBJ2-5; clone_size: -
cdr3_nt: TGTGCCAGCGGGCAGTGGAACACTGAAGCTTTCTTT; cdr3_aa: CASGQWNTEAFF; v_call: TRBV12-3/TRBV12-4; d_call: -; j_call: TRBJ1-1; clone_size: many
cdr3_nt: TGTGCCAGCAGACCCGGGACAGGGGCTCCCCTTAATGAAAAACTGTTTTTT; cdr3_aa: CASRPGTGAPLNEKLFF; v_call: TRBV12-3/TRBV12-4; d_call: TRBD1; j_call: TRBJ1-4; clone_size: few
cdr3_nt: TGTGCCAGCACCGGAGATACTGAAGCTTTCTTT; cdr3_aa: CASTGDTEAFF; v_call: TRBV25-1; d_call: -; j_call: TRBJ1-1; clone_size: -
cdr3_nt: TGTGCCAGCAGCATAACGAACACCGGGGAGCTGTTTTTT; cdr3_aa: CASSITNTGELFF; v_call: TRBV7-9; d_call: -; j_call: TRBJ2-2; clone_size: few
cdr3_nt: TGTGCCATCAGTGAGCCCTCGACTAGCGGGAGTCCCATTCAGTACTTC; cdr3_aa: CAISEPSTSGSPIQYF; v_call: TRBV10-3; d_call: TRBD2; j_call: TRBJ2-4; clone_size: many
cdr3_nt: TGCAGTGCAGCCCAAAGAGCCCAAGCGGGTTTTAGCTCCTACAATGAGCAGTTCTTC; cdr3_aa: CSAAQRAQAGFSSYNEQFF; v_call: TRBV20-1; d_call: -; j_call: TRBJ2-1; clone_size: -
cdr3_nt: TGTGCCAGCATCTCCCCCGTTGGAGGACTAGCGGGTACAGATACGCAGTATTTT; cdr3_aa: CASISPVGGLAGTDTQYF; v_call: TRBV2; d_call: TRBD2; j_call: TRBJ2-3; clone_size: -
cdr3_nt: TGCGCCAGCAGCCCTCCGGGATATGATTCACCCCTCCACTTT; cdr3_aa: CASSPPGYDSPLHF; v_call: TRBV4-1; d_call: -; j_call: TRBJ1-6; clone_size: -
cdr3_nt: TGTGCCAGCAGTTCCCAACCTAGCGGCCCCTGGGCGGATGAGCAGTTCTTC; cdr3_aa: CASSSQPSGPWADEQFF; v_call: TRBV6-2/TRBV6-3; d_call: TRBD2; j_call: TRBJ2-1; clone_size: many